Each of the 8 T cell receptor beta chains below was sequenced from the same sample in a study of neurological immune-mediated disorders. A single record per CDR3 protein comes from TCRdb applying MiXCR to the 5' RACE reads. The sample contains about 60,000 distinct CDR3 sequences, more than 7.5% of which appear only once. The time point denotes: longitudinal time-point 2. The sample was PBMCs. The source of these receptors is a man in his thirties or forties in good health.

This clonotype was picked up many times. The chain is built from TRBV7-3 and TRBJ2-1; TRBD2 aligns across 11 bases. The CDR3 consists of 16 residues. The germline gives CDR1 SGHTA, CDR2 FQGTGA. After removal of 5 bases from V and 6 bases from J, the junction contained 9 bases not matched to a gene. CDR3 sequence reads: CASSTQLAGEGNEQFF. The DNA for the CDR3 is TGTGCCAGCAGCACACAACTAGCGGGAGAGGGCAATGAGCAGTTCTTC.

This clonotype was observed at least ten times. This rearrangement joins TRBV10-3 to TRBJ2-4; possibly TRBD1 for D (6 bases). CDR1 is ENHRY and CDR2 is SYGVKD in the germline V gene. V lost 10 bases and J 2 bases, leaving 18 bases between the germline ends. CDR3 length: 15 amino acids. CDR3 DNA: TGTGCCACCTCCTTGGACAGTTCGACCAAAAACATTCAGTACTTC. Translating it yields CATSLDSSTKNIQYF.

At least ten counts were recorded for this clonotype. The rearrangement joins TRBV3-1 to TRBJ2-3; TRBD1 aligns across 9 bases. The CDR3 contains 15 residues. Germline V CDR1 and CDR2: LGHDT, YNNKEL (reference sequence). Trimming cost V 3 bases and J 5 bases; bases outside gene matches: 6. The CDR3 DNA reads TGTGCCAGCAGCCATAGGACAGGGGCCGGAGATACGCAGTATTTT. Its protein is CASSHRTGAGDTQYF.

The chain links TRBV5-1 to TRBJ2-3; possible D gene TRBD1, 6 bases. Trimming removed 10 bases at V and 2 bases at J, with 23 bases between. Germline V gene lookup returns CDR1 SGHRS and CDR2 YFSETQ. CDR3 length: 16 residues. In nucleotides, the CDR3 is TGCGCCTACACCCTTTGGACAGCCCTAAACACAGATACGCAGTATTTT. Translating gives CAYTLWTALNTDTQYF.

With respect to this clonotype: It is likely a read error, because the conserved phenylalanine at the end of the CDR3 is missing. Because the CDR3's place on the DNA is in doubt, the DNA is left out and the CDR3 is given as listed by TCRdb. The chain recombines TRBV30 with TRBJ2-2; TRBD2 is the table's D call and was not checked against the DNA. The CDR3 has 14 residues if both end residues are counted. Germline CDR1 and CDR2: GTSNPN and SVGIG (reference sequence). The CDR3 loop is CAQGLAGGTGEPFI.

This clonotype was counted between two and nine times. The CDR3 protein is CASRKGAEGAGGSYEQYF. The DNA for the CDR3 is TGTGCCAGCAGGAAGGGGGCCGAGGGAGCGGGAGGGTCCTACGAGCAGTACTTC. This chain connects TRBV2 to TRBJ2-7; 10 positions match TRBD2. Germline V gene lookup returns CDR1 SNHLY and CDR2 FYNNEI. The length of the CDR3 is 18 residues. The ends lost 6 bases at V and 1 base at J; junction bases unmatched: 15.

With respect to this clonotype: A much larger clone sits a single nucleotide away, making a read error possible. This CDR3 reads CSAGQGTFGELFF. The CDR3 DNA sequence: TGCAGCGCCGGACAGGGGACGTTCGGGGAGCTGTTTTTT. The chain employs TRBV29-1 and TRBJ2-2; 9 nucleotides match TRBD1. The germline CDR1 and CDR2 sequences are SQVTM and ANQGSEA. Trimming cost V 7 bases and J 7 bases; bases outside gene matches: 7. The CDR3 length is 13 residues.

This clonotype was seen ten or more times. The CDR3 region has the DNA TGTGCCAGCTCATCACGGACAGGGGGACGCACCGGGGAGCTGTTTTTT. This codes for CASSSRTGGRTGELFF. The chain uses TRBV18 and TRBJ2-2; 10 nucleotides agree with TRBD1. With V trimmed by 5 bases and J by 4 bases, 7 bases remained unmatched. CDR1 is KGHSH, CDR2 LQKENI, per germline. CDR3 size: 16 residues.